This is a list of T cell receptor beta chains from one sample in a study of blood T cell repertoires in COVID-19. Using immunoSEQ multiplex PCR, the repertoire was profiled, and TCRdb retains in-frame clones only, with some absent. This table holds approximately 230,000 clones, 87% found once. The sample consisted of peripheral blood. Receptor source: a man younger than 30 with active or convalescent COVID-19. Both conserved end residues are part of each CDR3. A D gene is named only where the DNA matches it firmly. The size field is filled for only some rows; it gives once, few, many or a size class.

CDR3 DNA	CDR3 protein	D gene	V gene	J gene	clone size
TGTGCCAGCAGTGAAACGGGAGAGAACACCGGGGAGCTGTTTTTT	CASSETGENTGELFF	.	TRBV2	TRBJ2-2	.
TGTGCCAGCTCACCACCGGAGGGGTCGGCTTATGGAAACACCATATATTTT	CASSPPEGSAYGNTIYF	.	TRBV18	TRBJ1-3	.
TGTGCCAGCAGCGTGAGGTTGCGAGGTGATACGCAGTATTTT	CASSVRLRGDTQYF	.	TRBV9	TRBJ2-3	.
TGCAGCGTTGAGGTTAGCGACACCATATATTTT	CSVEVSDTIYF	.	TRBV29-1	TRBJ1-3	.
TGCGCCAGCAGCTGGCATCGACAGAACCAAGAGACCCAGTACTTC	CASSWHRQNQETQYF	.	TRBV5-1	TRBJ2-5	.
TGTGCCAGCCGGGATAGCGGAAGCTCCTACGAGCAGTACTTC	CASRDSGSSYEQYF	.	TRBV6-6	TRBJ2-7	.
TGTGCCACCAGCAGAGATCTAGGTGTGACAGGGAACCAGCCCCAGCATTTT	CATSRDLGVTGNQPQHF	TRBD1	TRBV15	TRBJ1-5	.
TGTGCCAGCAGCTTAGGGACTAGCACGCGGTACAATGAGCAGTTCTTC	CASSLGTSTRYNEQFF	TRBD2	TRBV7-2	TRBJ2-1	.
TGTGCCACCAGCAGAGCCCCGGGACTAGCGGGAGTCCGGGATTCGAACACCGGGGAGCTGTTTTTT	CATSRAPGLAGVRDSNTGELFF	TRBD2	TRBV15	TRBJ2-2	few
TGTGCCAGCAGTTTAACAGGGAACAAAAATTCACCCCTCCACTTT	CASSLTGNKNSPLHF	.	TRBV6-5	TRBJ1-6	.
TGTGCCAGTAGTACAACAGGGGTAGGTAGGACTGAAGCTTTCTTT	CASSTTGVGRTEAFF	TRBD1	TRBV19	TRBJ1-1	.
TGTGCCAGCAGCTCCAGTTATATCAATCAGCCCCAGCATTTT	CASSSSYINQPQHF	.	TRBV7-9	TRBJ1-5	few
TGTGCCAGCAGCCCTCGACAGATCTATAATTCACCCCTCCACTTT	CASSPRQIYNSPLHF	.	TRBV3-1/TRBV3-2	TRBJ1-6	.
TGTGCCAGCAGCCTGATAGAAGGGGAAGGTGTGCCTGAAGCTTTCTTT	CASSLIEGEGVPEAFF	.	TRBV5-5	TRBJ1-1	.
TGCGCCAGCAGCAGCCTAGCGGGGACGTCCTACAATGAGCAGTTCTTC	CASSSLAGTSYNEQFF	TRBD2	TRBV5-1	TRBJ2-1	.
TGTGCCAGCAGTTACTTGCAGGGGCAGCTTGAAGCTTTCTTT	CASSYLQGQLEAFF	.	TRBV6-6	TRBJ1-1	once
TGTGCCAGCAGCAAGGCGGGGGGCGACCCACAGCCCCAGCATTTT	CASSKAGGDPQPQHF	.	TRBV28	TRBJ1-5	few
TGTGCCAGCAGCTTAGCAGGGGTAGAAGCTTTCTTT	CASSLAGVEAFF	.	TRBV7-9	TRBJ1-1	.
TGCGCCAGCAGCCAAGAAATAAGCCTTATAGATACGCAGTATTTT	CASSQEISLIDTQYF	.	TRBV4-3	TRBJ2-3	once
TGTGCCAGCAGCTTGGGCGCTGATCAGCCCCAGCATTTT	CASSLGADQPQHF	.	TRBV5-4	TRBJ1-5	few
TGTGCCAGCAGCTTCCCACGACAGGGTTCGGCAGATACGCAGTATTTT	CASSFPRQGSADTQYF	TRBD1	TRBV5-4	TRBJ2-3	.
TGTGCCAGCAGAATAGCGGGGGGGCCCACAGATACGCAGTATTTT	CASRIAGGPTDTQYF	TRBD2	TRBV27	TRBJ2-3	.
TGTGCCAGCAGTTTATCGGGACTAGCGGGAGGAGGTGAGCAGTTCTTC	CASSLSGLAGGGEQFF	TRBD2	TRBV27	TRBJ2-1	.
TGCAGCGTTGAGGGTATGGGTTTAAGGGGGCTAGCCAAAAACATTCAGTACTTC	CSVEGMGLRGLAKNIQYF	TRBD1	TRBV29-1	TRBJ2-4	.
TGTGCCAGCAGCCAAAACCCGACAGGCGGGTCACCCCTCCACTTT	CASSQNPTGGSPLHF	.	TRBV3-1/TRBV3-2	TRBJ1-6	many